The text below deals with one TCR beta chain. The antigen is unknown. Template switching supplied a universal primer site; unique molecular identifiers were carried on the cDNA. Using its own MiXCR run on the 5' RACE reads, TCRdb lists one record per CDR3 protein. The data hold about 250,000 distinct CDR3 sequences, with around 15% observed a single time. This entry comes from a study of identical twins. Overall study findings and caveats: Compared with models, monozygotic twins showed more out-of-frame TCR alpha sharing.

The CDR3 length is 18 residues. V gave up 6 bases and J gave up 8 bases; unmatched junction bases: 17. CDR1 DFQATT and CDR2 SNEGSKA come from the germline V gene (reference sequence). Donors uniformly comprised healthy Caucasians. This sequence was found in a woman aged 18-35 years in good health. The rearrangement joins TRBV20-1 to TRBJ2-1; 15 nucleotides align to TRBD2. Sequenced material: memory (CD45RO+) T cells sorted from blood. CDR3 sequence reads: CSASGLAGGNKLRHEQFF. In DNA form, the CDR3 reads TGCAGTGCGAGTGGACTAGCGGGGGGGAATAAGCTTCGGCATGAGCAGTTCTTC.